The clone carrying this T cell receptor (beta chain) appeared many times. What it binds is unknown. cDNA synthesis was performed by 5'RACE with 10-nucleotide random UMIs. TCRdb re-derived calls from the 5' RACE reads in MiXCR, one entry per CDR3 protein. The data show about 65,000 distinct CDR3 sequences, approximately 3.7% seen once. The record originates from a study of neurological immune-mediated disorders. Study-level points and caveats: Phylogenetic grouping placed 18 of 34 multiple sclerosis patients' repertoires in one related-CDR3 cluster, a possible signature. HTLV-1-associated myelopathy had the most TCR clonal expansion, and multiple sclerosis had the least, less than healthy controls.

Germline-derived CDR1 and CDR2 are WSHSY and SAAADI. With V trimmed by 5 bases and J by 3 bases, 8 bases remained unmatched. This CDR3 region has 15 residues. It was from 2 million PBMCs stored at -80 C that the unsorted libraries were obtained. Material: PBMCs. The receptor's source is a man aged 45-65 years with multiple sclerosis. V usage is TRBV10-2 and J usage is TRBJ1-2; 8 positions agree with TRBD1. This CDR3 reads CASSRDRSPYYGYTF. In DNA, the CDR3 is TGCGCCAGCAGTCGGGACAGGTCCCCCTACTATGGCTACACCTTC.